Below, 26 T cell receptor beta chains from the same sample are listed, as sequenced in a study of blood T cell repertoires in COVID-19. TCRdb's table, derived via immunoSEQ multiplex PCR, lists solely in-frame clones and lacks some. The table has about 250,000 clones, approximately 84% seen once; the top ten hold roughly 3.6%. The material sequenced was PBMCs or T cells enriched from blood (not recorded which). The source is a man in his fifties who had recovered from COVID-19.

The chain is built from TRBV7-8 and TRBJ1-5; D not certain. The CDR3 runs to 15 residues. CDR1 and CDR2 (germline): SGHVS, FQNEAQ. V was cut by 2 bases and J by 1 base, with 9 bases left in between. CDR3: CASSLNGVSNQPQHF. Here the CDR3 DNA reads TGTGCCAGCAGCTTAAACGGGGTGAGCAATCAGCCCCAGCATTTT.

This chain links TRBV4-3 with TRBJ2-1; a weak D match, TRBD2 (6 bases). This CDR3 spans 15 amino acids. Trimming took off 0 bases at V and 4 bases at J, with 10 bases between the two ends. Germline values: CDR1 LGHNA, CDR2 YSLEER. CDR3 sequence reads: CASSQDWGTYNEQFF. For the CDR3, the DNA is TGCGCCAGCAGCCAAGATTGGGGGACTTACAATGAGCAGTTCTTC.

This rearrangement joins TRBV7-9 to TRBJ2-1; 8 bases map to TRBD2. The CDR3 runs to 15 residues. Trimming took 5 bases from V and 5 from J; bases not matched to a gene: 8. Per the germline V gene, CDR1 is SEHNR and CDR2 is FQNEAQ (reference sequence). The CDR3, as DNA: TGTGCCAGCAGCCTTGGACTAGCAGAAGACAATGAGCAGTTCTTC. Protein sequence: CASSLGLAEDNEQFF.

This clone is a singleton in its sample. The J gene is TRBJ2-2, the V gene TRBV5-1; D unresolved. Germline V CDR1 and CDR2: SGHRS, YFSETQ. Deletions cut 3 bases from V and 12 bases from J, with 15 bases between. The CDR3 spans 13 residues. The CDR3 protein is CASSSTIESQLFF. The DNA for the CDR3 is TGCGCCAGCAGCTCCACGATCGAGTCCCAGCTGTTTTTT.

J is TRBJ1-4 and V is TRBV15; TRBD1 aligns across 10 bases. Germline V gene data show CDR1 as LNHNV and CDR2 as YYDKDF (reference sequence). There are 14 residues in the CDR3. Trimming cost V 1 base and J 10 bases; bases outside gene matches: 3. The CDR3 region is CATSRGRDRGKLFF. The CDR3 DNA reads as TGTGCCACCAGCAGAGGGCGGGACAGGGGAAAACTGTTTTTT.

This clone was seen only once. This chain connects TRBV9 to TRBJ2-5; TRBD2 aligns across 7 bases. Looked up from germline, CDR1 is SGDLS and CDR2 is YYNGEE. CDR3 length equals 16 residues. The junction had 13 bases not matched to a gene; V was cut back by 4 bases and J by 4 bases. For the CDR3, the DNA is TGTGCCAGCAGCCCCCTGGGGCGCGGGAGTGCAGAGACCCAGTACTTC. The encoded protein is CASSPLGRGSAETQYF.

This rearrangement joins TRBV27 to TRBJ2-1; 13 positions match TRBD2. The germline gives CDR1 MNHEY, CDR2 SMNVEV (reference sequence). This CDR3 is 17 amino acids long. With V trimmed by 6 bases and J by 9 bases, 14 bases remained unmatched. CDR3 DNA: TGTGCCAGCAGAGGACTAGCGGGAGATACACAAGGGGGTGAGCAGTTCTTC. The encoded protein is CASRGLAGDTQGGEQFF.

This chain uses TRBV7-2 with TRBJ1-5; possible D gene TRBD1, 6 bases. Germline V CDR1 and CDR2: SGHTA, FQGNSA. The CDR3 length is 16 residues. V lost 2 bases to trimming and J lost 2 bases, with 13 bases between them. CDR3 nucleotides: TGTGCCAGCAGCTTATTGGTAGGGGGAGGCAATCAGCCCCAGCATTTT. It translates to CASSLLVGGGNQPQHF.

The chain combines TRBV7-2 with TRBJ1-1; TRBD1 matches 8 bases. This CDR3 is built from 14 residues. Trimming at V came to 1 base and at J to 11 bases, leaving 9 bases not matched to a gene. CDR1 is SGHTA and CDR2 is FQGNSA in the germline V gene. For the CDR3, the DNA is TGTGCCAGCAGCTTAGGGGGACAGGCCCCGAAGGCTTTCTTT. Its translation: CASSLGGQAPKAFF.

CDR3 amino acids: CASSYSAREGSYNEQFF. The CDR3 bases are TGTGCCAGCAGTTACTCGGCGCGGGAGGGCTCCTACAATGAGCAGTTCTTC. The chain is built from TRBV6-2 or TRBV6-3 and TRBJ2-1; TRBD2 matches at 9 bases. The germline CDR1 and CDR2 sequences are MNHEY and SVGEGT. The junction had 3 bases not matched to a gene; V was cut back by 0 bases and J by 0 bases. CDR3 size: 17 residues.

The chain joins TRBV5-6 to TRBJ1-6, with D hard to call. Looked up from germline, CDR1 is SGHDT and CDR2 is YYEEEE. Deletions cut 7 bases from V and 0 bases from J, with 14 bases between. This CDR3 has 16 residues. CDR3 sequence reads: CASATYLSSYNSPLHF. The CDR3 DNA follows: TGTGCCAGCGCTACCTACTTAAGCTCCTATAATTCACCCCTCCACTTT.

V gene TRBV27 combines with J gene TRBJ2-3; 10 positions match TRBD2. The germline V gene encodes CDR1 MNHEY and CDR2 SMNVEV (reference sequence). The CDR3 sequence is 16 residues long. Trimming at V came to 4 bases and at J to 5 bases, leaving 9 bases not matched to a gene. CDR3 sequence: CASSSSVAGGVDTQYF. The CDR3 DNA reads as TGTGCCAGCAGTTCCTCGGTAGCGGGAGGCGTAGATACGCAGTATTTT.

This clone was counted a single time. CDR3 nucleotide sequence: TGTGCCAGCAGAGAGGACAGGTTAACCTACGAGCAGTACTTC. Translating it yields CASREDRLTYEQYF. V is TRBV6-5 and J is TRBJ2-7, with 7 bases aligning to TRBD1. Germline assignment: CDR1 MNHEY and CDR2 SVGAGI. V shed 6 bases, J shed 2 bases, and the junction held 7 bases outside the gene matches. The CDR3 has 14 amino acids.

The chain combines TRBV7-8 with TRBJ2-1; 10 positions agree with TRBD2. With V trimmed by 5 bases and J by 8 bases, 9 bases remained unmatched. The germline gives CDR1 SGHVS, CDR2 FQNEAQ. The length of the CDR3 is 15 residues. In DNA, the CDR3 is TGTGCCAGCAGCCGAGCGGGAGGGCCTTACTATGAGCAGTTCTTC. Protein product: CASSRAGGPYYEQFF.

The chain combines TRBV25-1 with TRBJ1-5; TRBD1 is a possible D gene (5 bases). With 4 bases removed from V and 9 bases from J, the gap between germline ends came to 16 bases. The V gene's germline CDR1 is MGHDK and CDR2 SYGVNS. This CDR3 has 14 amino acids. The CDR3: CASSGGGIGRPQHF. CDR3 nucleotides: TGTGCCAGCAGTGGGGGGGGGATCGGGCGGCCCCAGCATTTT.

The V call is TRBV7-2, the J call TRBJ1-6, with 7 bases lining up with TRBD1. The germline V gene has CDR1 SGHTA and CDR2 FQGNSA. Unmatched junction bases numbered 9, after V lost 3 bases and J lost 13 bases. CDR3 length equals 14 residues. The CDR3 DNA reads as TGTGCCAGCAGCTTCCAGACAGGGCCAAGGCCCCTCCACTTT. It encodes CASSFQTGPRPLHF.

V is TRBV11-2 and J is TRBJ1-1; D call uncertain. CDR1 is SGHAT, CDR2 FQNNGV, per germline. The CDR3 contains 12 residues. The ends were cut back, 5 bases at V and 5 bases at J, with 9 bases in the middle. The CDR3 coding sequence is TGTGCCAGCAGCCCAGAAGTTACTGAAGCTTTCTTT. This sequence encodes CASSPEVTEAFF.

J is TRBJ2-3 and V is TRBV14, with D possibly TRBD2 on 6 matching bases. V lost 0 bases, J lost 0 bases, and 10 bases lay in between. Germline loops: CDR1 SGHDN, CDR2 FVKESK. The CDR3 is 16 residues long. CDR3 amino acids: CASSQDHRGSTDTQYF. CDR3 bases: TGTGCCAGCAGCCAAGACCATCGGGGGAGCACAGATACGCAGTATTTT. The full variable domain, completed using reference TRBV14 and TRBJ2-3, is EAGVTQFPSHSVIEKGQTVTLRCDPISGHDNLYWYRRVMGKEIKFLLHFVKESKQDESGMPNNRFLAERTGGTYSTLKVQPAELEDSGVYFCASSQDHRGSTDTQYFGPGTRLTVL.

This clone was seen a handful of times. This sequence joins TRBV2 and TRBJ1-4; TRBD1 is a possible D gene (6 bases). The germline V gene has CDR1 SNHLY and CDR2 FYNNEI. The CDR3 totals 17 residues. V dropped 7 bases and J dropped 5 bases, with 23 bases sitting between them. The CDR3 region is CASTFNVARGRNEKLFF. The CDR3 coding sequence is TGTGCCAGCACTTTCAATGTCGCCAGGGGCCGGAATGAAAAACTGTTTTTT.

The chain joins TRBV5-4 to TRBJ2-7; D is possibly TRBD2 (5 bases). Deletions cut 2 bases from V and 7 bases from J, with 10 bases between. This CDR3 is built from 12 residues. Per the germline V gene, CDR1 is SGHNT and CDR2 is YYREEE (reference sequence). The CDR3 coding sequence is TGTGCCAGCAGCTTTTCGTCGGGGGAGCAGTACTTC. Protein: CASSFSSGEQYF.

The table lists this clone with a count of one. The chain employs TRBV28 and TRBJ1-2; 8 bases align to TRBD1. The CDR3 sequence is 15 residues long. The V gene's germline CDR1 is MDHEN and CDR2 SYDVKM. J gave up 4 bases and V 6 bases, and 10 bases lay outside the gene matches. In DNA form, the CDR3 reads TGTGCCAGCAGCCGCCCGAGACAGGGGACCTATGGCTACACCTTC. Translating gives CASSRPRQGTYGYTF.

The chain joins TRBV9 to TRBJ2-2; TRBD2 might be the D (5 bases). This CDR3 is built from 16 residues. The V and J ends lost 0 bases and 4 bases respectively, with 13 bases between them. In germline, CDR1 is SGDLS, CDR2 YYNGEE. In DNA, the CDR3 is TGTGCCAGCAGCGTAGAGAGGACTGTTGTCACCGGGGAGCTGTTTTTT. It translates to CASSVERTVVTGELFF.

V and J are TRBV2 and TRBJ1-2; perhaps TRBD1 as D (5 bases). This CDR3 is built from 14 residues. The germline CDR1 and CDR2 sequences are SNHLY and FYNNEI. Trimming took 4 bases from V and 4 from J, leaving 13 bases between them. The CDR3 DNA reads as TGTGCCAGCAGTGGGCCGGGGGGTGTCTATGGCTACACCTTC. Its protein is CASSGPGGVYGYTF. Complete variable domain (other parts from reference TRBV2 and TRBJ1-2): EPEVTQTPSHQVTQMGQEVILRCVPISNHLYFYWYRQILGQKVEFLVSFYNNEISEKSEIFDDQFSVERPDGSNFTLKIRSTKLEDSAMYFCASSGPGGVYGYTFGSGTRLTVV.

V usage is TRBV4-2 and J usage is TRBJ2-2, with 8 nucleotides matching TRBD2. CDR3 length: 17 amino acids. Germline loops: CDR1 LGHNA, CDR2 YNFKEQ. The V segment lost 5 bases and the J segment 3 bases; nucleotides outside the gene matches: 11. In DNA form, the CDR3 reads TGTGCCAGCAGCGCGACCGGGACTAGGAGTCACACCGGGGAGCTGTTTTTT. This sequence encodes CASSATGTRSHTGELFF.

The DNA for the CDR3 is TGTGCCAGCTCATGGGTTGGACAGGGAAATGAAAAACTGTTTTTT. Amino acids: CASSWVGQGNEKLFF. The chain has TRBV6-5 and TRBJ1-4; 8 bases are shared with TRBD1. Unmatched junction bases numbered 10, after V lost 8 bases and J lost 5 bases. Germline CDR1 and CDR2: MNHEY and SVGAGI. The CDR3 contains 15 residues.

V and J are TRBV5-5 and TRBJ2-1, with TRBD1 matching 10 bases. Germline V lookup: CDR1 SGHKS, CDR2 YYEKEE (reference sequence). The CDR3 length is 18 residues. With 1 base clipped from V and 2 bases from J, the junction kept 9 bases outside the gene matches. CDR3 in amino acids: CASSLSQTGGLAYNEQFF. CDR3 in DNA: TGTGCCAGCAGCTTGTCCCAGACAGGGGGCCTGGCCTACAATGAGCAGTTCTTC.